A selection of T cell receptor beta chains follows, all from one sample in a study of blood T cell repertoires in COVID-19. Measured with immunoSEQ multiplex PCR; TCRdb has only the in-frame clones, and not every one. Of 210,000 or so clones in the sample, 81% were seen once. Input material: PBMCs or T cells enriched from blood (not recorded which). The origin of the receptors is a woman aged 45-59 years with acute COVID-19. Both conserved end residues are part of each CDR3. Each record gives: J gene, V gene, clone size, D gene, CDR3 DNA, CDR3 protein. A D gene is named only where the DNA matches it firmly. Clone size is not always given. Where it is, it says once, few, many or a class for expanded clones.

j_gene: TRBJ2-2
v_gene: TRBV7-2
abundance: -
d_gene: TRBD2
CDR3nt: TGTGCCAGCAGTATACTAGCGGGGGGGAACACCGGGGAGCTGTTTTTT
CDR3aa: CASSILAGGNTGELFF

j_gene: TRBJ1-6
v_gene: TRBV21-1
abundance: few
d_gene: -
CDR3nt: TGTGCCAGCAGCGAAGATCACAGCAGCTCCTATAATTCACCCCTCCACTTT
CDR3aa: CASSEDHSSSYNSPLHF

j_gene: TRBJ2-7
v_gene: TRBV7-2
abundance: -
d_gene: -
CDR3nt: TGTGCCAGCAGCGTGACCAGGGACTACGAGCAGTACTTC
CDR3aa: CASSVTRDYEQYF

j_gene: TRBJ1-1
v_gene: TRBV7-2
abundance: -
d_gene: -
CDR3nt: TGTGCCAGCAGCTTAGACACATACACTGAAGCTTTCTTT
CDR3aa: CASSLDTYTEAFF

j_gene: TRBJ1-1
v_gene: TRBV27
abundance: -
d_gene: TRBD1
CDR3nt: TGTGCCAGCAGCCCCGGGACAGCTAACACTGAAGCTTTCTTT
CDR3aa: CASSPGTANTEAFF

j_gene: TRBJ2-7
v_gene: TRBV5-1
abundance: -
d_gene: TRBD2
CDR3nt: TGCGCCAGCAGCATGACTAGCGGGAGCTCCTACGAGCAGTACTTC
CDR3aa: CASSMTSGSSYEQYF

j_gene: TRBJ1-2
v_gene: TRBV6-5
abundance: -
d_gene: -
CDR3nt: TGTGCCAGCAAGGACTCAGGCCCGAGCTACACCTTC
CDR3aa: CASKDSGPSYTF

j_gene: TRBJ2-1
v_gene: TRBV9
abundance: -
d_gene: TRBD2
CDR3nt: TGTGCCAGCAGCGTAGCCCACCGACTAGCGGGAGGGTTAAATGAGCAGTTCTTC
CDR3aa: CASSVAHRLAGGLNEQFF

j_gene: TRBJ2-3
v_gene: TRBV29-1
abundance: -
d_gene: -
CDR3nt: TGCAGCGTCACAGGGTGGCGGAACACAGATACGCAGTATTTT
CDR3aa: CSVTGWRNTDTQYF

j_gene: TRBJ2-4
v_gene: TRBV6-5
abundance: -
d_gene: -
CDR3nt: TGTGCCAGCACAGGGGGGAACATTCAGTACTTC
CDR3aa: CASTGGNIQYF

j_gene: TRBJ1-1
v_gene: TRBV29-1
abundance: -
d_gene: -
CDR3nt: TGCAGCGTTGAAGATCGTACTGAAGCTTTCTTT
CDR3aa: CSVEDRTEAFF

j_gene: TRBJ1-4
v_gene: TRBV4-3
abundance: -
d_gene: TRBD1
CDR3nt: TGCGCCAGCAGCCAAAAACAGGGGGCAACTAATGAAAAACTGTTTTTT
CDR3aa: CASSQKQGATNEKLFF

j_gene: TRBJ1-2
v_gene: TRBV7-2
abundance: -
d_gene: TRBD1
CDR3nt: TGTGCCAGCAGCAGGGACAGGGGACTCGATGGCTACACCTTC
CDR3aa: CASSRDRGLDGYTF

j_gene: TRBJ1-4
v_gene: TRBV1
abundance: -
d_gene: -
CDR3nt: TGCACCAGCCCGACAGGACGGGTTGAAAAACTGTTTTTT
CDR3aa: CTSPTGRVEKLFF

j_gene: TRBJ1-5
v_gene: TRBV19
abundance: -
d_gene: TRBD1
CDR3nt: TGTGCCAGTAGTGTCAGACAGGGGGAGGGCTCCGGTAGCAATCAGCCCCAGCATTTT
CDR3aa: CASSVRQGEGSGSNQPQHF

j_gene: TRBJ2-7
v_gene: TRBV18
abundance: -
d_gene: -
CDR3nt: TGTGCCAGCTCCCCCCTAAACTACGAGCAGTACTTC
CDR3aa: CASSPLNYEQYF

j_gene: TRBJ2-5
v_gene: TRBV7-9
abundance: -
d_gene: TRBD2
CDR3nt: TGTGCCAGCAGCTTACTAGCGGGAGGTAGGGAGACCCAGTACTTC
CDR3aa: CASSLLAGGRETQYF